This record concerns one T cell receptor beta chain sequence. As yet, its antigen is unknown. One end of the junction does not line up with germline, which may come from a read error. The sample is drawn from a study of tumor and adjacent non-tumor tissue in lung cancer. Study-wide findings and caveats: Normal lung showed higher cumulative top 100 clone frequency than tumor. Tumor tissue had significantly higher TCR diversity than normal lung.

RNA was extracted from bulk tissue without any cell sorting. The library came from three nested PCR rounds adapted from ARM-PCR protocols. TCRdb passed the multiplex PCR reads through MiXCR, listing each CDR3 protein once. The sample lists about 79,000 distinct CDR3 sequences, over 60% occurring once. The CDR3 spans 15 residues. Germline lookup yields CDR1 SGHAT and CDR2 FQNNGV. The chain links TRBV11-2 to TRBJ1-2, with TRBD1 identical over 7 bases. This TCR derives from a middle-aged woman with non-small cell lung cancer. The sequenced material came from lung tumor tissue. CDR3 DNA sequence: TGTACCAGCAGCCGAGGCGGACAGGTTAACCATGGCTACACCTTC. Its translation: CTSSRGGQVNHGYTF.